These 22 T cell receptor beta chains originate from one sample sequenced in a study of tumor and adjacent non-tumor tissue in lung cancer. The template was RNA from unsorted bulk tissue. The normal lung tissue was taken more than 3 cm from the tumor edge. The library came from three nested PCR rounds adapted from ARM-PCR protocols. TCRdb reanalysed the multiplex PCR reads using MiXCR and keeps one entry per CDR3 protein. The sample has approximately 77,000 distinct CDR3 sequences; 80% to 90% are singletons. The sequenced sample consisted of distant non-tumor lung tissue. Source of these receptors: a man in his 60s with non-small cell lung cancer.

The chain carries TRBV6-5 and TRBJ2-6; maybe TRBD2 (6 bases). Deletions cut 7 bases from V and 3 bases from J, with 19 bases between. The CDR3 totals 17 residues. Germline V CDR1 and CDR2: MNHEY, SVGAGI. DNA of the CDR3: TGTGCCAGCACCCTAACGGGAGCCAGCTTTGGGGCCAACGTCCTGACTTTC. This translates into CASTLTGASFGANVLTF.

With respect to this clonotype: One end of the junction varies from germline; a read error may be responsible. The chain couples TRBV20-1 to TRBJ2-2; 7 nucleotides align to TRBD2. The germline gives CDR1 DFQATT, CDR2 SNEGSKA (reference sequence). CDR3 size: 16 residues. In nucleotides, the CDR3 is TGCAGTACTAGAGATTCAGCGGGGTTACCAACCAGGGAGCTGTTTTTT. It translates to CSTRDSAGLPTRELFF.

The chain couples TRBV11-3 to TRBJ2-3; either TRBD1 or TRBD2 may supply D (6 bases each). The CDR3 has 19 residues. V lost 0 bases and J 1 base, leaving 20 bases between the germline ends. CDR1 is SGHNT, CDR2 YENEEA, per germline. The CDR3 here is CASSLDPLEVGGCTDTQYF. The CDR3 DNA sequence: TGTGCCAGCAGCTTAGATCCCCTTGAAGTCGGGGGCTGCACAGATACGCAGTATTTT.

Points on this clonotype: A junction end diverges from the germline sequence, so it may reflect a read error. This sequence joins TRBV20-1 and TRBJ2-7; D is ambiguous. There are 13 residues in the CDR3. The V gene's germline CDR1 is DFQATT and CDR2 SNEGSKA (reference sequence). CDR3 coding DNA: TGCAGTGCTAGGCCAACCAGCTCCTACGACCAGTACTTC. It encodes CSARPTSSYDQYF.

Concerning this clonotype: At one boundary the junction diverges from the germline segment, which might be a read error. CDR3 in amino acids: CPSSLDPWGSANTIYF. The CDR3 DNA reads TGTCCCAGCAGTTTAGACCCCTGGGGCTCTGCAAACACCATATATTTT. The V gene is TRBV12-3 or TRBV12-4, the J gene TRBJ1-3; D might be TRBD1 (5 bases). The CDR3 extends over 16 amino acids.

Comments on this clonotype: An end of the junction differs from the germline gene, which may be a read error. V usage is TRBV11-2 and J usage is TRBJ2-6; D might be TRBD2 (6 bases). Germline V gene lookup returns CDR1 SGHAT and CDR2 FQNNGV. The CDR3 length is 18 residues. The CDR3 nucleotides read TGTGCCAGCAGTCCAACTAACGGGAGAGCCACTGGGGCCAACGTTCTGACTTTC. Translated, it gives CASSPTNGRATGANVLTF.

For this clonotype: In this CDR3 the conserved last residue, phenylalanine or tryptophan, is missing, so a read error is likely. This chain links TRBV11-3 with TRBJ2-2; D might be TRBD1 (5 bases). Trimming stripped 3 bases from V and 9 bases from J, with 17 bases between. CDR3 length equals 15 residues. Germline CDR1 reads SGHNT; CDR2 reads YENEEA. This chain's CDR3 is CASSLGRVPSWELFY. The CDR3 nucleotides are TGTGCCAGCAGCTTGGGCAGGGTCCCTTCCTGGGAGCTGTTTTAT.

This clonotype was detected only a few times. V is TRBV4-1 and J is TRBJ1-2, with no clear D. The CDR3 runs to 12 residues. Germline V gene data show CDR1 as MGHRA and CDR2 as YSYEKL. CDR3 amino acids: CVNKGGLYGYTF. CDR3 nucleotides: TGCGTTAACAAGGGCGGACTCTATGGCTACACCTTC.

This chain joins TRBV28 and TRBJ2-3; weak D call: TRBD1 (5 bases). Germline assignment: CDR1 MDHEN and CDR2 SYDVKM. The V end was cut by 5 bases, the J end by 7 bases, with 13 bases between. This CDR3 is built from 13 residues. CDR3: CASSIPDTHTQYF. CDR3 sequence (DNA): TGTGCCAGCAGTATACCGGACACTCATACGCAGTATTTT.

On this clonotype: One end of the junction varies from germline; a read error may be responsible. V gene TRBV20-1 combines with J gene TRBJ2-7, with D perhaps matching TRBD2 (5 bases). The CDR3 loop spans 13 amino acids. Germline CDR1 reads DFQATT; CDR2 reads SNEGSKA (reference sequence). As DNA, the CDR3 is TGCAGTACTAGAGAAGAGGAACCCTACGAGCAGTACTTC. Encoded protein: CSTREEEPYEQYF.

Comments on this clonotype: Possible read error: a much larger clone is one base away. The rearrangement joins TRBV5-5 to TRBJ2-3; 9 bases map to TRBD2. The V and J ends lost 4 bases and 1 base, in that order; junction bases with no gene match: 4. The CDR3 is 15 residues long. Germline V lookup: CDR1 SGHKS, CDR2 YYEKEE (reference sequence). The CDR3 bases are TGTGCCAGCAGCCCCGGGACTAGCTGCACAGATACGCAGTATTTT. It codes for CASSPGTSCTDTQYF.

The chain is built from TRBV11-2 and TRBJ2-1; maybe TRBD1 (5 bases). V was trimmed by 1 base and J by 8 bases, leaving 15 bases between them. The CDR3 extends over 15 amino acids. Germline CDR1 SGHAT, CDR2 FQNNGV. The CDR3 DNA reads TGTGCCAGCAGCTTAGTTCCAGGGTCGGAATATGAGCAGTTCTTC. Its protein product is CASSLVPGSEYEQFF.

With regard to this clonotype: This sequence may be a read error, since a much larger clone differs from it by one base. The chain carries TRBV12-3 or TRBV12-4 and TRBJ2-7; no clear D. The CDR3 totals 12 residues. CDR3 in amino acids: CASSLVGYELYF. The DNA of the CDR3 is TGTGCCAGCAGTTTAGTGGGATACGAGCTGTACTTC.

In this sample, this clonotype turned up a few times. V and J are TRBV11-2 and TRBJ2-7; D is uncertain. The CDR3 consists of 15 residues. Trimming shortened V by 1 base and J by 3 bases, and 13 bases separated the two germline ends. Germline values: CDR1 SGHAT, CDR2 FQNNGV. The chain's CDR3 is CASSLGWAGSYEQYF. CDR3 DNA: TGTGCCAGCAGCTTAGGGTGGGCAGGTAGCTACGAGCAGTACTTC. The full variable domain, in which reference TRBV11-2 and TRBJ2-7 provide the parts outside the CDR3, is EAGVAQSPRYKIIEKRQSVAFWCNPISGHATLYWYQQILGQGPKLLIQFQNNGVVDDSQLPKDRFSAERLKGVDSTLKIQPAKLEDSAVYLCASSLGWAGSYEQYFGPGTRLTVT.

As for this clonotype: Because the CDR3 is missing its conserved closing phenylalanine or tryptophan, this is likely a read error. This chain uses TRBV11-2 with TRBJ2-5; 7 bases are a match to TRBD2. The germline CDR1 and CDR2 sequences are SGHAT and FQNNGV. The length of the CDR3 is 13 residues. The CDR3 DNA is TGTGCCAGCAACTCTGCGGGGGAAGAGACTCAGTACATC. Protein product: CASNSAGEETQYI.

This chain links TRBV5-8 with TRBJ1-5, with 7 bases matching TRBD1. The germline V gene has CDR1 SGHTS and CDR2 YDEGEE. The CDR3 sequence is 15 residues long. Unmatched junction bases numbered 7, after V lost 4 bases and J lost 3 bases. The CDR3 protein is CASSKGQTNNQPQHF. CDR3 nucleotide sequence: TGTGCCAGCAGCAAGGGACAGACCAACAATCAGCCCCAGCATTTT.

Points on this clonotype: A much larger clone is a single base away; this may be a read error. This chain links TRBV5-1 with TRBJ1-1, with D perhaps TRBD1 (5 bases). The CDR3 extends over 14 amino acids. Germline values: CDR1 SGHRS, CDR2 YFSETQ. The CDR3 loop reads CARSTRTQNTEAFF. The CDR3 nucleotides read TGCGCCCGCAGCACCCGGACACAAAACACTGAAGCTTTCTTT.

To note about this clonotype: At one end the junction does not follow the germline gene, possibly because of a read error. CDR3 nucleotide sequence: TGTGACAGTAGTATCGGACAAGGAGGCTATCAGCCCCAGCATTTT. Translated: CDSSIGQGGYQPQHF. The chain recombines TRBV19 with TRBJ1-5; D may be TRBD1 (5 bases). CDR1 is LNHDA, CDR2 SQIVND, per germline (reference sequence). The CDR3 runs 15 residues.

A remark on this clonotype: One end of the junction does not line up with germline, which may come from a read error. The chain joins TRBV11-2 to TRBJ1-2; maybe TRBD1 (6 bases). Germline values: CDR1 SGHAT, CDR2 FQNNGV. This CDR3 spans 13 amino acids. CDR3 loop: CASSPHREYGYTF. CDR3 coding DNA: TGTGCCAGCAGCCCACACAGGGAATATGGCTACACTTTC.

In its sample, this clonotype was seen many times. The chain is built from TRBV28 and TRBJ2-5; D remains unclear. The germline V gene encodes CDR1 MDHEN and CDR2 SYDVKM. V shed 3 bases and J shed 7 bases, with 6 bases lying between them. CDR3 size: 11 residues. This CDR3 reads CASSFFGTQYF. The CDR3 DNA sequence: TGTGCCAGCAGTTTTTTTGGGACCCAGTACTTC. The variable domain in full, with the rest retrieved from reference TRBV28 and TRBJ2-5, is DVKVTQSSRYLVKRTGEKVFLECVQDMDHENMFWYRQDPGLGLRLIYFSYDVKMKEKGDIPEGYSVSREKKERFSLILESASTNQTSMYLCASSFFGTQYFGPGTRLLVL.

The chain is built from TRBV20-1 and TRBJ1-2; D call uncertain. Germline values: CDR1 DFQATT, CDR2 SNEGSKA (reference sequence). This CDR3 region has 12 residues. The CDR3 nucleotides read TGCATTGCCACTACTGGGAACTATGGCTACACCTTC. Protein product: CIATTGNYGYTF.

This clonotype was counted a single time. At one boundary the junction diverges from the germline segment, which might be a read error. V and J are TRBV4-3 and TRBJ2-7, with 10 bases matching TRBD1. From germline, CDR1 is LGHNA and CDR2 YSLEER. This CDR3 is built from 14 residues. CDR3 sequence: CVSSQRDRGNEQYF. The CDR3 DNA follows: TGCGTCAGCAGCCAACGGGACAGGGGCAACGAGCAGTACTTC.